The clone carrying this T cell receptor beta chain was observed at least ten times. This specimen comes from a study of blood T cells in healthy people across ages. Germline values: CDR1 SQVTM, CDR2 ANQGSEA. The CDR3 sequence is 15 residues long. V lost 1 base to trimming and J lost 0 bases, with 10 bases between them. Primers used in a second PCR of roughly 7 to 11 cycles were a sample-barcoded 5' primer and a J-beta primer mix. TCRdb reprocessed the 5' RACE reads with MiXCR, giving one entry per CDR3 protein. The repertoire consists of around 1,500,000 distinct CDR3 sequences, with roughly 27% occurring once and the leading ten covering 7.7%.

The TCR originated in a woman aged 25 to 39 in good health. Sequenced: blood. The chain uses TRBV29-1 and TRBJ2-1, with D perhaps TRBD2 (6 bases). CDR3 protein: CSVEGQTSSYNEQFF. CDR3 nucleotides: TGCAGCGTTGAAGGACAGACTAGCTCCTACAATGAGCAGTTCTTC.